This TCR beta chain appears in the sequencing data of a study of cytomegalovirus exposure and HLA in healthy donors (TCRdb year 2017). Some background on the complete study: An earlier analysis of several hundred of the donors reported under 300 Gb of sequence data and approximately 120 million unique TCR beta sequences obtained from around 180 million T cells. HLA typing covered class I and class II loci at four-digit resolution. The later analysis used no new phenotypic data to find candidate immune exposures, relying instead on TCR beta sequences and their occurrence across donors. Every repertoire in the discovery cohort had been generated on one and the same sequencing platform. Genome-wide SNP genotypes for about 55% of the roughly 670 donors were used in a later genetic analysis, which treated that subset as a discovery cohort. To decide whether each TCR beta V gene segment behaved as functional or pseudogenic, an earlier analysis of some 570 of the donors relied on high-throughput TCR beta sequencing. To study patterns of TCR occurrence, a later analysis re-analyzed previously published TCR beta repertoires from 666 donors and added high-resolution HLA genotyping. On average, around 230,000 unique TCR beta nucleotide sequences were sequenced per donor among 398 genotyped donors of the cohort, with about 17% of those sequences being non-productive. Four or five DR-DQ haplotypes were treated as single units for association and clustering because of strong linkage in the cohort. To predict cytomegalovirus infection status, the study brought together high-throughput TCR immunosequencing, statistical association of individual TCRs with disease status, and machine learning. Along with the approximately 700-subject first cohort, a separate validation cohort of over 90 different subjects was used. Among the roughly 400 genotyped donors, under 90% belonged to the genetic ancestry cluster associated with self-reported Caucasian donors. Approximately 300 gigabases of sequencing data and roughly 80 million unique TCR sequences made up an early release that covered several hundred HLA-typed donors. Typing coverage varied by locus: 629-630 donors for A, B, C, DRB1 and DQB1; roughly 510 for DQA1; about 570 for DPA1; 400 to 480 for DPB1. Donor age, sex, ethnicity and CMV serostatus were collected together with the repertoire data. The study was designed to test whether signatures of past pathogen exposure could be identified by cataloging public T cell receptors. The study profiled the T cell repertoires of some 610 subjects by immunosequencing and related them to cytomegalovirus serostatus.

Results and caveats for the whole study, not just this receptor: Most TCR sequences were observed very rarely across donors, whereas some public TCRs were present in many individuals. A later analysis found that most CMV-associated TCR beta chains appeared HLA-restricted, with HLA associations seemingly driven largely by CMV exposure. Because the 87-base-pair reads could not distinguish some IMGT-functional V segments, including TRBV6-2 and TRBV6-3, those segments were excluded. A later genetic analysis associated a missense DCLRE1C variant with V-gene and J-gene trimming of TCR beta chains, and an independent cohort replicated the association. The cohort was sequenced for TCR beta chains only, and without alpha or paired-chain data the features that could be detected were limited. A further reported finding was that TCR beta sequences accurately predicted the HLA-A and HLA-B alleles for most subjects in the first cohort. Sequencing depth was assumed to be roughly uniform across donors in the presence/absence analyses, though that assumption may not hold. In an earlier analysis of around 600 of the donors, most TCR beta V segments were observed in productive rearrangements about 90% or about 30% of the time, broadly matching IMGT annotations. Because counts were too low, some 16 rarely observed V segments, including chromosome 9 orphons, were excluded from the earlier analysis of under 650 of the donors. The authors suggested that the approach could potentially be generalized to other disease states and immunological phenotypes. In vitro tests confirmed that a few of the cytomegalovirus-associated TCR beta chains recognize cytomegalovirus antigens. In a later genetic analysis, fewer N-insertions in productive TCRs were reported among donors in an Asian-associated ancestry cluster than the roughly 700-donor mean. Assigning TCR associations to individual alleles was difficult when HLA alleles, especially DR and DQ, strongly co-occurred. The study listed approximately 160 TCR beta chains as associated with cytomegalovirus. A later analysis reported that several top co-occurrence clusters appeared linked to parvovirus B19, influenza, CMV and Epstein-Barr virus. In a later analysis, HLA-associated TCR beta chains showed more clonal expansion and lower generation probabilities than non-associated chains that were equally common. Because HLA typing was missing for some donors at each locus, association tests included only the typed subset. CMV serostatus was the only immune exposure information available for the cohort. Linkage disequilibrium might explain the correlated functional status among segregating V segments, but an unknown experimental factor could not be ruled out. The classifier was reported to diagnose cytomegalovirus status with high specificity and sensitivity in both the original and validation cohorts. A cluster of highly shared sequence variants was judged likely to be a technical artifact of the sequencing pipeline. According to a later analysis, TCR association rates differed among HLA loci, with DRB1 alleles showing the most associated TCRs and HLA-C alleles showing the fewest. Specific HLA alleles were associated with over 15,000 TCR beta sequences at a false discovery rate of 0.05 in a later analysis.

To note about this clone: Its binding antigen is unknown. Base quality data are lacking; no much larger clone is found one base away.

V is clipped by 5 bases and J by 4 bases, and the sequence between their germline boundaries is 8 bases long. The CDR3 spans 12 residues, from the cysteine through the phenylalanine. Solely the CDR3 DNA is kept, with 36 bases framed from the first base. Taken from the germline V gene, the CDR1 and CDR2 loops are MNHEY and SVGAGI. In total, about 650 healthy bone marrow donors made up the cohort. All cohort members were sampled while nominally healthy, although unrecorded immune exposures were likely present. The donor tested CMV seronegative, placing the donor among the 350 to 400 seronegative members of the cohort. A peripheral blood sample was collected from each donor, and TCR beta sequencing was performed on peripheral blood mononuclear cells. Genomic DNA extraction from the blood cell samples was performed with the Qiagen DNeasy Blood Extraction Kit. Library creation used the immunoSEQ multiplex PCR assay. For the multiplex PCR, a mixture combining 60 forward primers for TCR Vbeta segments and 13 reverse primers for TCR Jbeta segments was used. The CDR3 region of rearranged TCR beta genes was amplified from genomic DNA with a multiplex PCR assay. Amplified TCR beta libraries were sequenced as 87-base-pair reads on the Illumina HiSeq System. In the paper's pipeline: Across the 500 to 700 repertoires, a later analysis counted tens of millions of unique TCR beta chains, around 11 million of which were shared by at least two donors. Raw reads were error-corrected and collapsed into unique sequences by a nearest-neighbor algorithm in which closely related sequences were merged to remove PCR and sequencing errors. To assign V, D and J gene segments, CDR3 sequences were aligned to IMGT reference sequences. Each retained sequence needed at least a six-nucleotide match to both a V gene segment and a J gene segment. A rearrangement was called productive if the CDR3 had no stop codons and remained in frame with V and J, and every other rearrangement was called non-productive. Following IMGT convention, CDR3 was defined as the stretch from the second conserved V-encoded cysteine up to the conserved J-encoded phenylalanine. In an earlier analysis of 500 to 650 of the donors, sequences lacking an unambiguous match to a single V gene segment were excluded. In an earlier analysis of roughly 600 of the donors, a V segment was called functional when productive rearrangements were above 56.7%, and segregating when the standard deviation between donors exceeded 5%. To diagnose cytomegalovirus status from the catalog of TCR beta chain sequences, a statistical classification framework was built. In a later analysis, V and J genes were assigned by comparing TCR nucleotide sequences against IMGT/GENE-DB human TR gene sequences. A later analysis assigned CDR3 sequences and most-parsimonious VDJ recombination scenarios with the TCRdist pipeline. A later analysis defined each TCR beta chain by its CDR3 amino acid sequence plus V-gene family, and excluded reads lacking a unique V-gene family. In a later analysis, nearly 600 highly shared, low-generation-probability nucleotide sequences were removed to address suspected cross-contamination and a sequencing artifact. In a later analysis, a clonal expansion index for each public chain was calculated from normalized within-repertoire ranks of inferred template counts. In a later analysis, generation probabilities were computed with a VDJ recombination model fitted to out-of-frame rearrangements, and the resulting probabilities were checked against IGoR. In a later analysis, TCR-TCR, TCR-HLA and TCR-CMV co-occurrence was scored with hypergeometric tests, and a repertoire-size bias correction was applied to TCR pairs. In a later analysis, false discovery rates were estimated by permuting HLA or CMV assignments 20 times. In a later analysis, co-occurring TCRs were grouped with DBSCAN, and TCRdist sequence similarity was added when clustering was performed within HLA-allele-positive subsets. For co-occurrence clustering, repertoires with fewer than 30,000 or more than 120,000 public chains were excluded, along with four to six repertoires with anomalous nucleotide sharing. This immuneACCESS table, as held by TCRdb, lists in-frame sequences with V and J called but not all clones. Of the missing ones, under half trace to an unresolved V gene in checked studies; the others have no known cause. That table gives V, J and clone size, and the DNA gave D and trimming. Within this sample are roughly 130,000 clones, with approximately 82% of them counted one time only. The ten largest clones take up roughly 2.7% of the sample.

The sequence was collected from a man in his fifties in good health and CMV-seronegative. Recombination joined TRBV6-5 with TRBJ1-1, with no reliable assignment of the D segment. Sequenced: PBMCs. The CDR3: CASSIRGTEAFF. The DNA is as follows: TGTGCCAGCAGTATCCGGGGCACTGAAGCTTTCTTT.